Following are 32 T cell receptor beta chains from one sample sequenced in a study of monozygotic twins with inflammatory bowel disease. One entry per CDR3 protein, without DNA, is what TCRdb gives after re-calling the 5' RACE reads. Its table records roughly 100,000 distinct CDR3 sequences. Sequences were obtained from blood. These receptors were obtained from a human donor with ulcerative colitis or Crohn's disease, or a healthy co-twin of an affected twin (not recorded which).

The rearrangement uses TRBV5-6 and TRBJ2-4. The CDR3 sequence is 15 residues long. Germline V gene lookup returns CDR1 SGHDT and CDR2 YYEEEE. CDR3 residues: CASNEAGLAKNIQYF.

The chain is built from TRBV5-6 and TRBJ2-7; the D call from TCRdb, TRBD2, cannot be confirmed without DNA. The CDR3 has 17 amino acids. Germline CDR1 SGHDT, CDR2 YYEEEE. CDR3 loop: CASSEGLAGAAYYEQYF.

The CDR3 sequence: CSATTEPDRRGQYF. V and J are TRBV20-1 and TRBJ2-7. Germline lookup yields CDR1 DFQATT and CDR2 SNEGSKA (reference sequence). This CDR3 has 14 amino acids.

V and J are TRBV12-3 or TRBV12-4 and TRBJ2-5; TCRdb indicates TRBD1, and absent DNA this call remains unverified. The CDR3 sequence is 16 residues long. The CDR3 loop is CASSLWGGGRQETQYF.

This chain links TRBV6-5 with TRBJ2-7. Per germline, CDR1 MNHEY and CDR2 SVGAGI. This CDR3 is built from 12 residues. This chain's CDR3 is CASSWTPYEQYF.

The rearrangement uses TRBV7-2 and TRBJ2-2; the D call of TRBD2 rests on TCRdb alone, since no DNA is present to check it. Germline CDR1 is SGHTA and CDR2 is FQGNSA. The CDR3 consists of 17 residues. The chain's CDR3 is CASSLRMPSGNTGELFF.

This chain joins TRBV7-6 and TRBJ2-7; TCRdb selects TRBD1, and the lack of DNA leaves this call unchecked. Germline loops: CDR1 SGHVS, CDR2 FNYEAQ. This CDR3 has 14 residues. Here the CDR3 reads CASSLNQGINEQYF.

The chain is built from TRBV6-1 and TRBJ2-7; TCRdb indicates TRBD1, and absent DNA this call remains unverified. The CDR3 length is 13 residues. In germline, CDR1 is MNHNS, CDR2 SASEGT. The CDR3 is CASSVGKPGEQYF.

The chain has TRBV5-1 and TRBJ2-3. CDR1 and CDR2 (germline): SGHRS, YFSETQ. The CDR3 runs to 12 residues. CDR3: CASSLKADTQYF.

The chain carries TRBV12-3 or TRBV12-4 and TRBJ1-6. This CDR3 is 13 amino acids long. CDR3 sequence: CASRSESNSPLHF.

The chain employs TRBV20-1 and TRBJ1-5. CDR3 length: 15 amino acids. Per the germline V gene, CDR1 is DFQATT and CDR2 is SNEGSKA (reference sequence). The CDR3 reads CSARVIRAGNQPQHF.

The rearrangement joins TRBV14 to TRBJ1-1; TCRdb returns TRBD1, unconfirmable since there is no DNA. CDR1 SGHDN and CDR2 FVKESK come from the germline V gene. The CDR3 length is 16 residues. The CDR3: CASSQDMRARNTEAFF.

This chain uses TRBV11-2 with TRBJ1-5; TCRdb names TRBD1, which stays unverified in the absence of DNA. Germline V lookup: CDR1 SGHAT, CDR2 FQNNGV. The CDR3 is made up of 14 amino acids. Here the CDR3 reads CASSLAGASQPQHF.

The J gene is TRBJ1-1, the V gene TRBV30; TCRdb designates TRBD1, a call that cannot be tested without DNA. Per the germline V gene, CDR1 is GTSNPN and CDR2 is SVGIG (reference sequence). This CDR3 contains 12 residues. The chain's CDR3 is CALAGVGTEAFF.

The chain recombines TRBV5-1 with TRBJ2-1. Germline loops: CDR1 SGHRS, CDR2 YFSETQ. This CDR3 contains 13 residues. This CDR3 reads CASSFRTSNEQFF.

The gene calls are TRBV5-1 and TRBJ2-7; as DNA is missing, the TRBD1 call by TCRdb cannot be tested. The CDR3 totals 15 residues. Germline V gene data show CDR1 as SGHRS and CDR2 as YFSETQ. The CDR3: CASSFGDTRSYEQYF.

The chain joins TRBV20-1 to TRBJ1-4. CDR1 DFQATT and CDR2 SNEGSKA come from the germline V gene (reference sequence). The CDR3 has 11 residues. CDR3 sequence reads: CSARDYEKLFF.

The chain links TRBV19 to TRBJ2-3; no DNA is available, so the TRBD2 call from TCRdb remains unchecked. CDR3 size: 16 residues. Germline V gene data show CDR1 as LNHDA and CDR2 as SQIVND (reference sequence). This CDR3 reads CASGQGLAGGPDPQYF.

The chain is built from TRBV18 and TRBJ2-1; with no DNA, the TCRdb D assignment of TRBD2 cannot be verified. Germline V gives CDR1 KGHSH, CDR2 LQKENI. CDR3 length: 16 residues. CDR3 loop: CASSQNGASGAQGQFF.

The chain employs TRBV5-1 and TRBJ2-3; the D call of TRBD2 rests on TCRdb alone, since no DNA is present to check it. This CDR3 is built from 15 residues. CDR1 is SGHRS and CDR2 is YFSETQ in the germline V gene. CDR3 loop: CASSLDGRATDTQYF.

CDR3 region: CASSLPGQSYEQYF. This chain uses TRBV28 with TRBJ2-7; the TRBD1 assignment by TCRdb is unverifiable without DNA. Germline CDR1 is MDHEN and CDR2 is SYDVKM. This CDR3 spans 14 amino acids.

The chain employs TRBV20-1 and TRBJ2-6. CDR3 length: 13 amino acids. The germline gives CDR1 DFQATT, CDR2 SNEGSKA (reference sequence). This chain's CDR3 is CSGTVAGANVLTF.

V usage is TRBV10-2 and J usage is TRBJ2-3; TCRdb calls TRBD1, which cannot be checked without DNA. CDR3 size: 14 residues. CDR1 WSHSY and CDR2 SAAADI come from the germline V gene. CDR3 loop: CASKPGASTDTQYF.

CDR3 protein: CASSQDADTQYF. The chain is built from TRBV5-1 and TRBJ2-3. The CDR3 covers 12 residues. Germline assignment: CDR1 SGHRS and CDR2 YFSETQ.

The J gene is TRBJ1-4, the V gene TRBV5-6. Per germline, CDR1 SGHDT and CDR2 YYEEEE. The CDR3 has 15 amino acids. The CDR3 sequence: CASSLEGIEDEKLFF.

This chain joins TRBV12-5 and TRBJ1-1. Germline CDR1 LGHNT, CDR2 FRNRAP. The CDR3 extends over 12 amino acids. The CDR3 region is CASGFGRTEAFF.

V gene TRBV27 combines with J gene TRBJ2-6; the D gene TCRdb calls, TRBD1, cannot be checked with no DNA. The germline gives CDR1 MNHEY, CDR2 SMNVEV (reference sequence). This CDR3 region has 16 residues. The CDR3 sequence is CASSRPQGGGANVLTF. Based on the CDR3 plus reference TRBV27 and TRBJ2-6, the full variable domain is EAQVTQNPRYLITVTGKKLTVTCSQNMNHEYMSWYRQDPGLGLRQIYYSMNVEVTDKGDVPEGYKVSRKEKRNFPLILESPSPNQTSLYFCASSRPQGGGANVLTFGAGSRLTVL.

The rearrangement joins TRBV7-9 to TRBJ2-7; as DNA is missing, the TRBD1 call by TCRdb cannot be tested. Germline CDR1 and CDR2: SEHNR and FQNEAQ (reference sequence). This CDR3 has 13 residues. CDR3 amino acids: CASSSWGLNEQYF.

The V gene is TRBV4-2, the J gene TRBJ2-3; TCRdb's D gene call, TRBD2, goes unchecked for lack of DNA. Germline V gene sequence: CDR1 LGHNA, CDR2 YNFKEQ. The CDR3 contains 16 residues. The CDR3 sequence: CASSQRTSGYTDTQYF.

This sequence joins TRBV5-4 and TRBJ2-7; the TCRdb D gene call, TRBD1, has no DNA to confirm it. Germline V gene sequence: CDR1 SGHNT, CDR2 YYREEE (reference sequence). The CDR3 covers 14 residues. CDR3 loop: CASSESTGAGEQYF. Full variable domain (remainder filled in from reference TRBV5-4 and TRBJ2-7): ETGVTQSPTHLIKTRGQQVTLRCSSQSGHNTVSWYQQALGQGPQFIFQYYREEENGRGNFPPRFSGLQFPNYSSELNVNALELDDSALYLCASSESTGAGEQYFGPGTRLTVT.

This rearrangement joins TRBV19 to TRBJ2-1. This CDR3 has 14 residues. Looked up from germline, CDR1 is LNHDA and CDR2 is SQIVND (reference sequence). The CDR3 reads CASSDPWPYNEQFF.

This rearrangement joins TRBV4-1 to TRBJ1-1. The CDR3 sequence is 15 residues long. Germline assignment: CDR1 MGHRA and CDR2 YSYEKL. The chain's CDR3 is CASSLHLRILVRAFF.